These T cell receptor beta chains were read from a single sample in a study of cytomegalovirus exposure and HLA in healthy donors. The method was immunoSEQ multiplex PCR; TCRdb's version includes in-frame clones alone and lacks a portion of them. The sample holds about 160,000 clones, just under 90% seen once. Input material: PBMCs. Receptors were obtained from a woman under 30 in good health and CMV-seropositive. Each CDR3 is given with its conserved first and last residue.

CDR3: CAWSRDSLLTDTQYF
V: TRBV30

CDR3: CAWIPNYGHTSYEQYF
V: TRBV30

CDR3: CASVNRGYTEAFF
V: TRBV28

CDR3: CAISDRQGSNEKLFF
V: TRBV10-3

CDR3: CARLPSLDRSHEQYF
V: TRBV6-4

CDR3: CASRKTGKSVYGYTF
V: TRBV7-8

CDR3: CASSDVDTAYEQYF
V: TRBV10-1

CDR3: CAWSEKRGGETQYF
V: TRBV30

CDR3: CASQPPGSAGELFF
V: TRBV2

CDR3: CAWSVRGLAKNIQYF
V: TRBV30

CDR3: CASSANRADTIYF
V: TRBV5-1

CDR3: CASSIGQMFMNTEAFF
V: TRBV19

CDR3: CASSRRGCSKNIQYF
V: TRBV21-1

CDR3: CASSVGGRGTDTQYF
V: TRBV9

CDR3: CASSAGQGLGASYEQYF
V: TRBV25-1

CDR3: CASSRAAGSLGEQYF
V: TRBV7-9

CDR3: CASSQDRGTWNGYTF
V: TRBV4-3

CDR3: CAISESSSYEQYF
V: TRBV10-3

CDR3: CASSLGQNSGNTIYF
V: TRBV7-2

CDR3: CASSLAGISEAFF
V: TRBV5-1

CDR3: CASSLGDHSGNTEAFF
V: TRBV5-1

CDR3: CASSQDRLWGRKFF
V: TRBV4-1

CDR3: CASRTGVFSGNTIYF
V: TRBV2

CDR3: CASGLDRGFSRTQYF
V: TRBV12-5

CDR3: CASSLGQGSEKLFF
V: TRBV5-4

CDR3: CASSLRLAGGVDGYNEQFF
V: TRBV11-2

CDR3: CASSQVIDSPNTEAFF
V: TRBV4-3

CDR3: CAISDHDSYYSNQPQHF
V: TRBV10-3

CDR3: CASSQGYEQYF
V: TRBV19

CDR3: CASSLWGDQGGNEQFF
V: TRBV7-2